This T cell receptor (beta chain) was retrieved from a study of blood T cell repertoires in COVID-19. Study-wide context: Some COVID-19 samples were acute and others convalescent; all came from the United States, Italy and Spain. PBMCs, B-cell-depleted T cells, or T cells provided the cDNA or gDNA that made up the material.

The age range of participants was about 18 to 90 years, with residence in more than 20 US areas. As handled by the study authors: How many nucleated cells were present was estimated from reference gene primer amplification. Sequenced by immunoSEQ multiplex PCR; TCRdb stores in-frame clones only, minus some. From that table come the V and J calls and clone size; the DNA was used to work out D and trimming. The data show approximately 220,000 clones, roughly 87% seen once. V lost 3 bases and J 8 bases, leaving 13 bases between the germline ends. From germline, CDR1 is ENHRY and CDR2 SYGVKD. CDR3 length: 13 residues.

This clonotype was sampled from a woman aged 30 to 39 with acute COVID-19. Material for sequencing was PBMCs or T cells enriched from blood (not recorded which). The gene calls are TRBV10-3 and TRBJ1-1; D is possibly TRBD1 (5 bases). This CDR3 is CAISDPEDIEAFF. CDR3 DNA sequence: TGTGCCATCAGTGACCCTGAGGACATAGAAGCTTTCTTT.